What follows are 26 T cell receptor beta chains derived from one specimen sequenced in a study of cytomegalovirus exposure and HLA in healthy donors. This PCR relied on a set of 60 Vbeta primers and 13 Jbeta primers. Clones were sequenced by immunoSEQ multiplex PCR, and TCRdb holds only the in-frame ones, with some missing. The sample shows approximately 200,000 clones, roughly 79% of them seen only once. Specimen: PBMCs. The receptor set was obtained from a young man in good health and CMV-seronegative.

Here the CDR3 DNA reads TGTGCCAGCAGTGGCCTTGAGGGTCCGGTTAAGTACTCTGGGGCCAACGTCCTGACTTTC. Protein: CASSGLEGPVKYSGANVLTF. The chain uses TRBV6-1 and TRBJ2-6; D may be TRBD2 (5 bases). Germline V lookup: CDR1 MNHNS, CDR2 SASEGT. The CDR3 runs to 20 residues. V dropped 4 bases and J dropped 0 bases, with 22 bases sitting between them.

This clone was recorded only once. This chain uses TRBV11-2 with TRBJ2-1; TRBD1 aligns across 9 bases. The CDR3 runs 17 residues. The V gene end was trimmed by 5 bases and the J gene end by 2 bases; junction bases not matched to a gene: 10. From germline, CDR1 is SGHAT and CDR2 FQNNGV. This chain's CDR3 is CASSEKPGTGPYNEQFF. CDR3 nucleotides: TGTGCCAGCAGCGAGAAACCCGGGACAGGGCCCTACAATGAGCAGTTCTTC.

This clone came up once. The chain recombines TRBV4-1 with TRBJ2-7, with 13 bases matching TRBD2. CDR1 is MGHRA, CDR2 YSYEKL, per germline. J lost 1 base, V lost 0 bases, and 0 bases had no gene match. The length of the CDR3 is 16 residues. The CDR3 nucleotides read TGCGCCAGCAGCCAAGAGGGACTAGCGGGATCCTACGAGCAGTACTTC. Protein product: CASSQEGLAGSYEQYF.

This clone has a handful of counts. The gene calls are TRBV6-1 and TRBJ2-2; D is perhaps TRBD2 (6 bases). The CDR3 is made up of 13 amino acids. Germline CDR1 reads MNHNS; CDR2 reads SASEGT. The V end was cut by 9 bases, the J end by 5 bases, with 13 bases between. The CDR3 loop is CASGDWGTGELFF. In DNA form, the CDR3 reads TGTGCCAGTGGGGACTGGGGGACCGGGGAGCTGTTTTTT.

This rearrangement joins TRBV5-1 to TRBJ2-1; D possibly corresponds to TRBD1 (5 bases). CDR3 length equals 13 residues. CDR1 is SGHRS, CDR2 YFSETQ, per germline. Trimming shortened V by 2 bases and J by 4 bases, and 7 bases separated the two germline ends. CDR3 coding DNA: TGCGCCAGCAGCTTTGACAGATACAATGAGCAGTTCTTC. This gives the protein CASSFDRYNEQFF.

The V gene is TRBV25-1, the J gene TRBJ2-1, with D possibly being TRBD2 (6 bases). With 3 bases removed from V and 16 bases from J, the gap between germline ends came to 13 bases. The CDR3 totals 11 residues. CDR1 and CDR2 from the germline V gene are MGHDK and SYGVNS. The CDR3 here is CASSDGSSTFF. CDR3 bases: TGTGCCAGCAGTGACGGGAGTAGCACATTCTTC.

The genes are TRBV23-1 and TRBJ2-7; D is unresolved. TRBV23-1 is annotated as an ORF whose role is uncertain. This CDR3 is built from 13 residues. Trimming removed 4 bases at V and 2 bases at J, with 9 bases between. CDR3 protein: CASSRLVAYEQYF. DNA for the CDR3: TGCGCCAGCAGTCGATTAGTCGCCTACGAGCAGTACTTC.

V usage is TRBV6-1 and J usage is TRBJ1-2, with 7 bases that match TRBD1. Trimming at V came to 6 bases and at J to 4 bases, leaving 5 bases not matched to a gene. Per the germline V gene, CDR1 is MNHNS and CDR2 is SASEGT. CDR3 size: 13 residues. In DNA form, the CDR3 reads TGTGCCAGCAGGAAGACAGGGTCCTATGGCTACACCTTC. Residues: CASRKTGSYGYTF.

The V call is TRBV4-1, the J call TRBJ2-7; 9 bases are a match to TRBD2. Unmatched junction bases numbered 8, after V lost 0 bases and J lost 2 bases. The CDR3 extends over 17 amino acids. Germline values: CDR1 MGHRA, CDR2 YSYEKL. The CDR3 is CASSQERMTSGTYEQYF. The CDR3 bases are TGCGCCAGCAGCCAAGAAAGAATGACTAGCGGAACCTACGAGCAGTACTTC.

V and J are TRBV28 and TRBJ2-1, with D possibly matching TRBD1 (6 bases). Germline loops: CDR1 MDHEN, CDR2 SYDVKM. The CDR3 is made up of 13 amino acids. V was trimmed by 9 bases and J by 2 bases, leaving 11 bases between them. The CDR3 nucleotides read TGTGCCAGTATACGGGACACCTACAATGAGCAGTTCTTC. Residues: CASIRDTYNEQFF.

V and J are TRBV27 and TRBJ2-6; tentatively, D is TRBD1 (6 bases). This CDR3 has 16 residues. Germline CDR1 reads MNHEY; CDR2 reads SMNVEV (reference sequence). Trimming pared 1 base from V and 2 bases from J, leaving 9 bases between. Here the CDR3 DNA reads TGTGCCAGCAGTTTATTTCCAGGGGCTGGGGCCAACGTCCTGACTTTC. Residues: CASSLFPGAGANVLTF.

The chain combines TRBV7-2 with TRBJ2-1; 11 bases are a match to TRBD2. The length of the CDR3 is 14 residues. V trimming: 1 base; J trimming: 12 bases; junction bases outside the gene matches: 5. Per germline, CDR1 SGHTA and CDR2 FQGNSA. The CDR3 coding sequence is TGTGCCAGCAGCTTAGGTGGCCTAGCGGGAGGGCAGTTCTTC. Protein sequence: CASSLGGLAGGQFF.

This clone was observed a few times. V is TRBV7-9 and J is TRBJ1-3; D uncertain. V was cut by 1 base and J by 3 bases, with 10 bases left in between. From germline, CDR1 is SEHNR and CDR2 FQNEAQ (reference sequence). CDR3 length equals 15 residues. CDR3 in amino acids: CASSLVSGFGNTIYF. CDR3 DNA sequence: TGTGCCAGCAGCTTAGTGTCGGGGTTTGGAAACACCATATATTTT. Variable domain in full (rest from reference TRBV7-9 and TRBJ1-3): DTGVSQNPRHKITKRGQNVTFRCDPISEHNRLYWYRQTLGQGPEFLTYFQNEAQLEKSRLLSDRFSAERPKGSFSTLEIQRTEQGDSAMYLCASSLVSGFGNTIYFGEGSWLTVV.

The chain links TRBV7-9 to TRBJ2-3; TRBD2 aligns across 11 bases. Germline CDR1 reads SEHNR; CDR2 reads FQNEAQ (reference sequence). The J segment lost 6 bases and the V segment lost 2 bases, leaving 7 bases of the junction unmatched. This CDR3 comprises 16 residues. CDR3 nucleotide sequence: TGTGCCAGCAGCTTAATAGCGGGAGGGCCGGGGGATACGCAGTATTTT. This gives the protein CASSLIAGGPGDTQYF.

J is TRBJ2-3 and V is TRBV7-8, with D maybe TRBD2 (7 bases). Trimming pared 5 bases from V and 3 bases from J, leaving 18 bases between. CDR1 and CDR2 from the germline V gene are SGHVS and FQNEAQ. The CDR3 has 16 amino acids. The CDR3 is CASSPGAGVWTDTQYF. The CDR3 DNA is TGTGCCAGCAGCCCAGGGGCGGGAGTCTGGACAGATACGCAGTATTTT.

The genes are TRBV29-1 and TRBJ2-4; 7 nucleotides agree with TRBD2. The length of the CDR3 is 13 residues. CDR1 is SQVTM, CDR2 ANQGSEA, per germline. The ends lost 4 bases at V and 7 bases at J; junction bases unmatched: 7. In nucleotides, the CDR3 is TGCAGCGTTGCGGGGAGGGCTAACAACATTCAGTACTTC. This gives the protein CSVAGRANNIQYF.

This chain uses TRBV19 with TRBJ2-2; D gene unclear. CDR3 length: 15 amino acids. CDR1 is LNHDA and CDR2 is SQIVND in the germline V gene (reference sequence). With 3 bases removed from V and 3 bases from J, the gap between germline ends came to 11 bases. The CDR3 DNA reads as TGTGCCAGTAGTATTCTGCGGCTAGACACCGGGGAGCTGTTTTTT. Translating gives CASSILRLDTGELFF.

This chain links TRBV10-1 with TRBJ1-3, with unresolved D. This CDR3 region has 14 residues. Trimming cost V 0 bases and J 4 bases, with 7 bases left between them. Looked up from germline, CDR1 is WNHNN and CDR2 is SYGVQD (reference sequence). The CDR3 bases are TGCGCCAGCAGTGAGTCTTCGGAGGGAAACACCATATATTTT. This encodes CASSESSEGNTIYF.

This sequence joins TRBV18 and TRBJ2-5, with D tentatively TRBD2 (5 bases). CDR1 and CDR2 (germline): KGHSH, LQKENI. V shed 4 bases and J shed 11 bases, with 14 bases lying between them. This CDR3 region has 12 residues. This CDR3 reads CASSRYIGEQYF. The CDR3 region has the DNA TGTGCCAGCTCACGATATATCGGGGAGCAGTACTTC.

This rearrangement joins TRBV6-1 to TRBJ2-7; no reliable D call. The CDR3 runs 13 residues. Trimming shortened V by 0 bases and J by 4 bases, and 7 bases separated the two germline ends. Germline V CDR1 and CDR2: MNHNS, SASEGT. The CDR3 region is CASSEAIRYEQYF. DNA of the CDR3: TGTGCCAGCAGTGAAGCGATCAGATACGAGCAGTACTTC.

The V gene is TRBV11-1, the J gene TRBJ2-7; D perhaps matches TRBD1 (5 bases). V shed 2 bases and J shed 0 bases, with 8 bases lying between them. The CDR3 extends over 14 amino acids. From germline, CDR1 is SGHAT and CDR2 FQDESV (reference sequence). DNA for the CDR3: TGTGCCAGCAGCTTACAGGGAAGCTCCTACGAGCAGTACTTC. It specifies CASSLQGSSYEQYF. Complete variable domain (other parts from reference TRBV11-1 and TRBJ2-7): EAEVAQSPRYKITEKSQAVAFWCDPISGHATLYWYRQILGQGPELLVQFQDESVVDDSQLPKDRFSAERLKGVDSTLKIQPAELGDSAMYLCASSLQGSSYEQYFGPGTRLTVT.

Comment on this clone: Mismatch with germline at one junction end may stem from a read error. The V and J genes are TRBV5-1 and TRBJ2-7, with TRBD1 identical over 9 bases. This CDR3 has 15 amino acids. Germline V gene sequence: CDR1 SGHRS, CDR2 YFSETQ. CDR3 bases: TGCGCCAGCAGATTGGAAGGGACAGGGATCTACGAGCGGTACTTC. Encoded protein: CASRLEGTGIYERYF.

The chain uses TRBV10-3 and TRBJ2-7; 10 nucleotides line up with TRBD1. The V gene's germline CDR1 is ENHRY and CDR2 SYGVKD. The CDR3 runs to 16 residues. The V and J ends lost 7 bases and 2 bases, in that order; junction bases with no gene match: 11. CDR3 residues: CAIKRQAGTGAYEQYF. CDR3 DNA: TGTGCCATCAAGAGGCAAGCGGGGACAGGGGCCTACGAGCAGTACTTC.

This chain connects TRBV5-1 to TRBJ2-2; 7 nucleotides align to TRBD2. The CDR3 runs to 20 residues. With V trimmed by 0 bases and J by 1 base, 15 bases remained unmatched. CDR1 is SGHRS and CDR2 is YFSETQ in the germline V gene. The DNA of the CDR3 is TGCGCCAGCAGCTTGGTCAGGACGGGAGGCGCGAGGGAGAACACCGGGGAGCTGTTTTTT. This translates into CASSLVRTGGARENTGELFF.

The CDR3 here is CASSLSGPSEFF. The DNA for the CDR3 is TGCGCCAGCAGCTTGAGCGGGCCCTCGGAGTTCTTC. The V call is TRBV5-1, the J call TRBJ2-1; D possibly corresponds to TRBD2 (6 bases). The CDR3 is 12 residues long. The V end was cut by 1 base, the J end by 14 bases, with 13 bases between. Germline V gives CDR1 SGHRS, CDR2 YFSETQ.

The V and J genes are TRBV7-9 and TRBJ2-5; a weak D match, TRBD1 (6 bases). CDR1 is SEHNR, CDR2 FQNEAQ, per germline (reference sequence). Trimming left V 1 base short and J 2 bases short, with 14 bases between. The CDR3 sequence is 16 residues long. CDR3 nucleotides: TGTGCCAGCAGCTTAGGCCGACAGGTGCTTCAAGAGACCCAGTACTTC. Translating it yields CASSLGRQVLQETQYF.